This T cell receptor (beta chain) was retrieved from a study of blood T cell repertoires in COVID-19. On the study more broadly: The origin of the acute and convalescent COVID-19 samples was the United States, Italy and Spain. Sample material is recorded as cDNA or gDNA derived from T cells, B-cell-depleted T cells, or PBMCs.

Per the authors' pipeline: The authors estimated nucleated cell counts from reference gene primer amplification. This table comes from immunoSEQ multiplex PCR, and its TCRdb copy is limited to in-frame clones, with some not included. V, J and clone size are those of that table, while D and trimming were read from the DNA. The repertoire holds roughly 200,000 clones, 70% to 90% seen once, with roughly 3.5% in the top ten. Trimming cost V 7 bases and J 6 bases; bases outside gene matches: 7. Germline loops: CDR1 WSHSY, CDR2 SAAADI. The CDR3 contains 14 residues. The V and J genes are TRBV10-2 and TRBJ2-7, with 12 bases that match TRBD2. This sequence was found in a man between 60 and 75 years old with acute or convalescent COVID-19. The sample comprised peripheral blood. DNA of the CDR3: TGCGCCAGCACTCGACTAGCGGGAGATGGCGAGCAGTACTTC. The encoded protein is CASTRLAGDGEQYF.